The sequence of this TCR beta chain was determined in a study of blood T cells in healthy people across ages. Using a J-beta primer mix together with a sample-barcoded 5' primer, a second PCR was run for roughly 7 to 12 cycles. Each sample provided no less than 2.5 million CDR3-containing paired-end reads. TCRdb recomputed calls from the 5' RACE reads with MiXCR, one row per CDR3 protein. Among around 500,000 distinct CDR3 sequences listed, around 27% were seen once. Unmatched junction bases numbered 5, after V lost 5 bases and J lost 2 bases. Germline CDR1 SGDLS, CDR2 YYNGEE. The CDR3 has 15 amino acids. This clonotype was seen at least ten times. These data also formed part of another study, on T cells of mothers and their children.

This rearrangement joins TRBV9 to TRBJ2-5; 11 bases fit TRBD2. Input material: blood. This receptor was obtained from a boy between 2 and 10 years old in good health. The CDR3 coding sequence is TGTGCCAGCAGTGCAACTAGCGGGGGACAAGAGACCCAGTACTTC. It codes for CASSATSGGQETQYF.